The rows below give T cell receptor beta chains drawn from one sample of a study of CD8 T cells in ankylosing spondylitis. One entry per CDR3 protein results from TCRdb running MiXCR on the 5' RACE reads. The data hold about 240,000 distinct CDR3 sequences, with roughly 8.6% observed a single time. Sequenced: blood, either unsorted or a sorted T cell fraction (not recorded which). The receptors come from a male donor with ankylosing spondylitis or in good health (not recorded which). CDR3s include the opening cysteine and the closing phenylalanine or tryptophan.

>TRBV3-1
CASSQAGWEGARTEAFF
>TRBV28
CASREDNEQFF
>TRBV20-1
CSATRDRAYEQYF
>TRBV7-2
CASSLATGHSGANVLTF
>TRBV7-8
CASSSQLRGPYNEQFF
>TRBV20-1
CSAREVGGQPQHF
>TRBV18
CASRIIDRETEAFF
>TRBV10-3
CAISNRGGNTGELFF
>TRBV5-1
CASSFWGQGPNEQFF
>TRBV7-2
CASSLAGEDRSQYF
>TRBV24-1
CATSGGNTGELFF
>TRBV7-2
CASSSNRAGKYEQYF
>TRBV7-2
CASSRPGIVETQYF
>TRBV5-1
CASKEGNSPLHF
>TRBV2
CASSEQKNTGELFF
>TRBV10-3
CAITEVTGGPDTQYF
>TRBV4-2
CASSRAGGAYNEQFF
>TRBV29-1
CSVNRARWNEQFF
>TRBV29-1
CSVVGRETQYF
>TRBV6-1
CASSEGALEKLFF
>TRBV4-1
CASSQDSATTDTQYF
>TRBV5-5
CASSRGHGSSGANVLTF
>TRBV20-1
CSARLKDIQYF
>TRBV30
CAWSSVDRGSYGYTF
>TRBV14
CASSQGGQELFF
>TRBV6-5
CASGRQNGYTF
>TRBV12-3/TRBV12-4
CASSWGQAYEQYF
>TRBV20-1
CSAREGSVGELFF
>TRBV10-1
CASSEFLGNTIYF
>TRBV20-1
CSARFGNGYTF
>TRBV6-2/TRBV6-3
CASSYSKFSGGYNEQFF
>TRBV20-1
CSVRRTASGNGYTF
>TRBV5-1
CASSSGTVVEPLHF
>TRBV20-1
CSAKGQGNGYTF
>TRBV7-9
CASSLLDRNYGYTF
>TRBV19
CASNRQGGSNTEAFF
>TRBV4-2
CASSQKPGLESYEQYF
>TRBV7-8
CASSPGRITFNQPQHF
>TRBV12-3/TRBV12-4
CASEGYTEAFF
>TRBV7-2
CASSPARGLAGEEQFF
>TRBV4-1
CASSQDPQGTDTQYF
>TRBV7-9
CASSLESHEQYF
>TRBV5-6
CASSLGARSNQPQHF
>TRBV6-2/TRBV6-3
CASSYRTGTPSRSGANVLTF